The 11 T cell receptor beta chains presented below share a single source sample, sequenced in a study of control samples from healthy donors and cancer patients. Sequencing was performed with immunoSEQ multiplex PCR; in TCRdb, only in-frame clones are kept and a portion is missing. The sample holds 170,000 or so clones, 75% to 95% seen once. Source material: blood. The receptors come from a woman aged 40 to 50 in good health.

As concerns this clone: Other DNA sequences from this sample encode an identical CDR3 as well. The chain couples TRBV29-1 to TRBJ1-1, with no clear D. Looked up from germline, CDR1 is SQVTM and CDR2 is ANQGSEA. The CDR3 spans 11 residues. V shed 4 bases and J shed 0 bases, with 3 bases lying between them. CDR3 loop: CSVGLNTEAFF. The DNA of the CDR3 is TGCAGCGTTGGATTGAACACTGAAGCTTTCTTT.

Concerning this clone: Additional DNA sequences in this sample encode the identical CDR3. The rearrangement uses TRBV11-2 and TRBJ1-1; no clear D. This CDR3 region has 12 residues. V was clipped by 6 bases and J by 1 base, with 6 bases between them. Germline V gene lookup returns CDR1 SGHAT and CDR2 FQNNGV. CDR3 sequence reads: CASSSQNTEAFF. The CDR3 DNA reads TGTGCCAGCAGTAGCCAGAACACTGAAGCTTTCTTT.

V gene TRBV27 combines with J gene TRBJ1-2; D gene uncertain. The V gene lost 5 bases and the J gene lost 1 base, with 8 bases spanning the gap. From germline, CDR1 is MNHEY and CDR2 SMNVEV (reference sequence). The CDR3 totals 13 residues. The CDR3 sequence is CASSRAVNYGYTF. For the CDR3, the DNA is TGTGCCAGCAGTCGGGCGGTTAACTATGGCTACACCTTC.

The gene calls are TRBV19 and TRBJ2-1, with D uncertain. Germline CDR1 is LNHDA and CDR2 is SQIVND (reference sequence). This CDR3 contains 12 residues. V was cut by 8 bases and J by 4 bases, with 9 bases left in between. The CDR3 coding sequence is TGTGCCAGTGGCGGTCAATACAATGAGCAGTTCTTC. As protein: CASGGQYNEQFF.

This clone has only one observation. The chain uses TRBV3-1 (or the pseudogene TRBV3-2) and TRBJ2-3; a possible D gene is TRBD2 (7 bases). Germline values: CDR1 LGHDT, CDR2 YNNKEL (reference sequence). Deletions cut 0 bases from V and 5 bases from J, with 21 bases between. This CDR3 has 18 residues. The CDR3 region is CASSQDGGGLVHGDTQYF. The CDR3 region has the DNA TGTGCCAGCAGCCAAGACGGCGGGGGCCTGGTACACGGAGATACGCAGTATTTT.

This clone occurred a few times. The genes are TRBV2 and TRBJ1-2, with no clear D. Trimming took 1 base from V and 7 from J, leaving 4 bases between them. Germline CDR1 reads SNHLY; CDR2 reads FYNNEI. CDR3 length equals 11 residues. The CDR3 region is CASSEGSGYTF. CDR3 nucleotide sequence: TGTGCCAGCAGTGAAGGGAGTGGCTACACCTTC.

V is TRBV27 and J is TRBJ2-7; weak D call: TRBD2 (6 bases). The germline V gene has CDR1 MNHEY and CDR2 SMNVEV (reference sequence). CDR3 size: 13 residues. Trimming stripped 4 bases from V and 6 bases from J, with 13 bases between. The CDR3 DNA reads TGTGCCAGCAGTTCGGGACTTCGCTCCGAGCAGTACTTC. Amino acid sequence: CASSSGLRSEQYF.

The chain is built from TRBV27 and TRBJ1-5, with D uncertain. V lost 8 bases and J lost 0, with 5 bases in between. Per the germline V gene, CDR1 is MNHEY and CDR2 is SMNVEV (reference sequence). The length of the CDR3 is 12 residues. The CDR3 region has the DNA TGTGCCAGCGGGGATAGCAATCAGCCCCAGCATTTT. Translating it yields CASGDSNQPQHF.

CDR3 in DNA: TGTGCCAGCAGAAAAACCGGGACTAGCGGGGGAGGGTACCAAGAGACCCAGTACTTC. Translated: CASRKTGTSGGGYQETQYF. This chain uses TRBV7-9 with TRBJ2-5, with 14 bases that match TRBD2. The CDR3 totals 19 residues. With 6 bases clipped from V and 0 bases from J, the junction kept 12 bases outside the gene matches. Germline CDR1 reads SEHNR; CDR2 reads FQNEAQ (reference sequence).

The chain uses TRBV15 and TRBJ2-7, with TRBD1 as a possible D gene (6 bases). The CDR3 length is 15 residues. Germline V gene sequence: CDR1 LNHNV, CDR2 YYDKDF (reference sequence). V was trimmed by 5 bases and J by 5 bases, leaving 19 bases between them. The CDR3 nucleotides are TGTGCCACCAGCGTGGGAGCAGGGGAAGGGGACGAGCAGTACTTC. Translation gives CATSVGAGEGDEQYF.

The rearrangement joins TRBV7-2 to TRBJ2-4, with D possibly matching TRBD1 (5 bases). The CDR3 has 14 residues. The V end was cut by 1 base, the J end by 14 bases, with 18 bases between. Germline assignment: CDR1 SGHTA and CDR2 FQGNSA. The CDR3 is CASSLVNIGALKYF. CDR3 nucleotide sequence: TGTGCCAGCAGCTTAGTTAATATAGGGGCGCTTAAGTACTTC.